These 6 T cell receptor beta chains originate from one sample sequenced in a study of T cells after yellow fever vaccination. TCRdb reprocessed the 5' RACE reads via MiXCR and lists one record per CDR3 protein. The data hold a few hundred thousand distinct CDR3 sequences, with approximately 8% observed a single time. This material consisted of PBMCs, taken about 41 days after the first yellow fever vaccination. These receptors were obtained from a man younger than 35 who received the YFV17D yellow fever vaccine.

As concerns this clonotype: Relative to the germline gene, one junction end is altered; a read error may explain this. V usage is TRBV4-1 and J usage is TRBJ1-2; TRBD1 might be the D (5 bases). Germline lookup yields CDR1 MGHRA and CDR2 YSYEKL. The CDR3 spans 19 residues. CDR3 sequence (DNA): TGCGCCAGCTGCCAAGGGACCCTGAGAGACCCCGGGACCCCGAGGGGCTACACCTTC. This sequence encodes CASCQGTLRDPGTPRGYTF.

This clonotype was picked up a small number of times. The rearrangement joins TRBV7-2 to TRBJ2-2; D is possibly TRBD2 (6 bases). There are 15 residues in the CDR3. CDR1 and CDR2 from the germline V gene are SGHTA and FQGNSA. V was cut by 1 base and J by 6 bases, with 12 bases left in between. The DNA for the CDR3 is TGTGCCAGCAGCTTAGTCATAGCGGACCCCGGGGAGCTGTTTTTT. Its translation: CASSLVIADPGELFF. Based on the CDR3 plus reference TRBV7-2 and TRBJ2-2, the full variable domain is GAGVSQSPSNKVTEKGKDVELRCDPISGHTALYWYRQSLGQGLEFLIYFQGNSAPDKSGLPSDRFSAERTGGSVSTLTIQRTQQEDSAVYLCASSLVIADPGELFFGEGSRLTVL.

This clonotype was counted a few times. CDR3 protein: CASSFTVNQETQYF. CDR3 nucleotides: TGTGCCAGCAGTTTTACCGTTAACCAAGAGACCCAGTACTTC. This chain connects TRBV12-3 or TRBV12-4 to TRBJ2-5; D remains ambiguous. The CDR3 sequence is 14 residues long. V was clipped by 3 bases and J by 0 bases, with 8 bases between them.

This clonotype came up a few times. The chain carries TRBV10-3 and TRBJ2-7; 7 bases are shared with TRBD1. This CDR3 is 16 amino acids long. The trim removed 3 bases at V and 0 bases at J, leaving 8 bases unmatched. CDR1 is ENHRY, CDR2 SYGVKD, per germline. The DNA for the CDR3 is TGTGCCATCAGTGACCTCGGCTGGGACAGCTCCTACGAGCAGTACTTC. Translating gives CAISDLGWDSSYEQYF.

In its sample, this clonotype was seen a few times. The chain couples TRBV7-9 to TRBJ1-1; D gene unclear. Trimming left V 3 bases short and J 0 bases short, with 11 bases between. CDR3 length: 15 amino acids. Germline-derived CDR1 and CDR2 are SEHNR and FQNEAQ (reference sequence). The CDR3 reads CASSFKRGVNTEAFF. The CDR3 DNA reads as TGTGCCAGCAGCTTTAAGCGTGGGGTGAACACTGAAGCTTTCTTT.

The V and J genes are TRBV27 and TRBJ2-7, with D tentatively TRBD1 (5 bases). Germline CDR1 MNHEY, CDR2 SMNVEV (reference sequence). This CDR3 is built from 13 residues. Between the trimmed V and J ends, which lost 8 bases and 5 bases, there was a span of 16 bases. The CDR3 sequence is CASGLTGPNEQYF. The CDR3 bases are TGTGCCAGCGGCCTAACAGGTCCCAACGAGCAGTACTTC.